This TCR beta chain was sequenced in a study of CD8 T cells in ankylosing spondylitis. General study results and limits: Some motif variants were previously reported in reactive arthritis synovial fluid and blood.

Germline lookup yields CDR1 SGHAT and CDR2 FQDESV (reference sequence). The CDR3 has 14 residues. The V end lost 5 bases, the J end lost 1 base, and 11 bases lay between the germline ends. This clonotype was seen only a few times. The antigen is not known. TCRdb re-called the 5' RACE reads through MiXCR, storing one row per CDR3 protein. The top ten hold about 2.7% of the sample, which has under 150,000 distinct CDR3 sequences, around 13% seen once. This sequence was found in a female donor with ankylosing spondylitis or in good health (not recorded which). The J gene is TRBJ1-1, the V gene TRBV11-1; D not certain. Material: blood, either unsorted or a sorted T cell fraction (not recorded which). CDR3 nucleotide sequence: TGTGCCAGCAGCCCGTCGGCGGGGAACACTGAAGCTTTCTTT. Amino acid sequence: CASSPSAGNTEAFF. The full variable domain, with the rest looked up from reference TRBV11-1 and TRBJ1-1, is EAEVAQSPRYKITEKSQAVAFWCDPISGHATLYWYRQILGQGPELLVQFQDESVVDDSQLPKDRFSAERLKGVDSTLKIQPAELGDSAMYLCASSPSAGNTEAFFGQGTRLTVV.